This T cell receptor (beta chain) was captured in a study of T cell changes during pregnancy in multiple sclerosis. Assay used: immunoSEQ multiplex PCR; TCRdb lists only in-frame clones, some missing. The table records 13,000 or so clones, over 85% of them present only once. The CDR3 has 15 residues. From germline, CDR1 is SGHRS and CDR2 YFSETQ. J lost 3 bases, V lost 0 bases, and 1 base had no gene match. This rearrangement joins TRBV5-1 to TRBJ1-5, with 9 bases matching TRBD1. The receptor comes from a female donor in good health, enrolled as a control in a pregnancy study. The starting material was peripheral blood, obtained in the second trimester of pregnancy. The chain's CDR3 is CASSLGTGDNQPQHF. The CDR3 DNA follows: TGCGCCAGCAGCTTGGGGACAGGGGACAATCAGCCCCAGCATTTT.